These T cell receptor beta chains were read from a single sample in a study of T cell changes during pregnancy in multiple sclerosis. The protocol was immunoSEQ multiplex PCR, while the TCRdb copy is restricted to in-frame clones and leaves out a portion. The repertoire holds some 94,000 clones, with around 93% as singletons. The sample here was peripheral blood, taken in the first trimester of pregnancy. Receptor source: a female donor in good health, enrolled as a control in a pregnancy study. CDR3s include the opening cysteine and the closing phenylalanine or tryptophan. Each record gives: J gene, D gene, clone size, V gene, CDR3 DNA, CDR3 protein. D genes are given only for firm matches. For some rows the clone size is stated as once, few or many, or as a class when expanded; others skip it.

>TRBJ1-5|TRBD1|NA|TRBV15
TGTGCCACCAGCAGCGACAGGGCTAATCAGCCCCAGCATTTT
CATSSDRANQPQHF
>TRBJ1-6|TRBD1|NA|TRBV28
TGTGCCAGCAGTTCGCCGGACAGGAAAAATTCACCCCTCCACTTT
CASSSPDRKNSPLHF
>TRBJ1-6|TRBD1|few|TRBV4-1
TGCGCCAGCAGCCAAGGGACAGGCACTGATTCACCCCTCCACTTT
CASSQGTGTDSPLHF
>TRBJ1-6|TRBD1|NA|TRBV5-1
TGCGCCAGCAGCTTGGGATGGACAGGGGATAATTCACCCCTCCACTTT
CASSLGWTGDNSPLHF
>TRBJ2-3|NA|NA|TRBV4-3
TGCGCCAGCAGCCAGGGAAGGGTAGGGAGAGATACGCAGTATTTT
CASSQGRVGRDTQYF
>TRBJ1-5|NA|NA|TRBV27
TGTGCCACCCAAGTGAGGGGGGGTCAGCCCCAGCATTTT
CATQVRGGQPQHF
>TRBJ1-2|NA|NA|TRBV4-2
TGTGCCAGCAGCCGTTCCCGGGGGGAAATGGACTATGGCTACACCTTC
CASSRSRGEMDYGYTF
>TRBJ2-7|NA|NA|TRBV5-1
TGCGCCAGCACCGAATCCGGGGAGCAGTACTTC
CASTESGEQYF
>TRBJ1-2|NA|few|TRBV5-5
TGTGCCAGCAGCTCGCTTGGCGGCCTCTCCTATGGCTACACCTTC
CASSSLGGLSYGYTF
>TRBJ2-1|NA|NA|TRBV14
TGTGCCAGCAGCCACCCAGGATTCGATGAGCAGTTCTTC
CASSHPGFDEQFF
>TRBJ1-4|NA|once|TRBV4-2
TGTGCCAGCAGCCAAGTCCAAGGGGGGGCACCGAATGAAAAACTGTTTTTT
CASSQVQGGAPNEKLFF
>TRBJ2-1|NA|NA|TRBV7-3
TGTGCCAGCAGCTTAATTGCCCTTAGCTCCTACAATGAGCAGTTCTTC
CASSLIALSSYNEQFF
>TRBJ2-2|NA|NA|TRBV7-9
TGTGCCAGCACCCAGGCCGGGGAGCTGTTTTTT
CASTQAGELFF
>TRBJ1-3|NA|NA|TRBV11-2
TGTGCCAGCAGCTTAGATGGCCAGATGAAAGGAAACACCATATATTTT
CASSLDGQMKGNTIYF
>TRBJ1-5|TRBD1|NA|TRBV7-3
TGTGCCAGCAGCCCTTCGGGACAGGTAAATCAGCCCCAGCATTTT
CASSPSGQVNQPQHF
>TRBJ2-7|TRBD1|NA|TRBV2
TGTGCCAGCAGCCGGGACAGGGCCTCCTACGAGCAGTACTTC
CASSRDRASYEQYF
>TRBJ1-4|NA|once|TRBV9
TGTGCCAGCAGCGGGCGGGGTGATTTTGAGGGGGAAAAACTGTTTTTT
CASSGRGDFEGEKLFF
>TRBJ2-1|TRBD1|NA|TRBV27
TGTGCCAGCAGTCCCATCGGGACAGCCGACAATGAGCAGTTCTTC
CASSPIGTADNEQFF
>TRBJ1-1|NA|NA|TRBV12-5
TGTGCTAGTGGTTTGGCCATAGGTCGGAGGGGAATGAACACTGAAGCTTTCTTT
CASGLAIGRRGMNTEAFF
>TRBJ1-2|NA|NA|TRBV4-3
TGCGCCAGCAGCCAAGATCCATCGGGCAGGGCAGGGTATGGCTACACCTTC
CASSQDPSGRAGYGYTF
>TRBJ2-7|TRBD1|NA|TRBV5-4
TGTGCCAGCAGCTTCGGGACAGGGGTAATCTACGAGCAGTACTTC
CASSFGTGVIYEQYF
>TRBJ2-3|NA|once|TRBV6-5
TGTGCCAGCAGTTACGGGAGTTCCAGCACAGATACGCAGTATTTT
CASSYGSSSTDTQYF
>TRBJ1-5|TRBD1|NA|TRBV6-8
TGTGCCAGCAGGGACGGACAGGTTAGCAATCAGCCCCAGCATTTT
CASRDGQVSNQPQHF
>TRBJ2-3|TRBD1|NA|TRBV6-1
TGTGCCAGCAGTGAACAGGGGGTGAGGGTCTCAGATACGCAGTATTTT
CASSEQGVRVSDTQYF
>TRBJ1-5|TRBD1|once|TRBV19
TGTGCCAGTAGACGTACAGGGGACCATCAGCCCCAGCATTTT
CASRRTGDHQPQHF
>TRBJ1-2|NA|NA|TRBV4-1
TGCGCCAGCAGCCAGGTGACAGCGAGCTTACTAAACTATGGCTACACCTTC
CASSQVTASLLNYGYTF
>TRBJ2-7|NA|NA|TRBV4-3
TGCGCCAGCAGCCCTCACAGGAATTCCTACGAGCAGTACTTC
CASSPHRNSYEQYF
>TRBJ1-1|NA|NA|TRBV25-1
TGTGCCAGCAGTGATTGGAGTGGGAGAAAAGCTTTCTTT
CASSDWSGRKAFF
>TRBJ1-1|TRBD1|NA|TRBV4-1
TGCGCCAGCAACAGAGGGGTAGGGCAGGGGGCGCCGGGCACTGAAGCTTTCTTT
CASNRGVGQGAPGTEAFF
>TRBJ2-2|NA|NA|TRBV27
TGTGCCAGTAGCACATCGGTGGTCGGGGAGCTGTTTTTT
CASSTSVVGELFF
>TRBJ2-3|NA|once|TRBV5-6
TGTGCCAGCAGCTTGGGAGTCAAGCTCCAGTATTTT
CASSLGVKLQYF
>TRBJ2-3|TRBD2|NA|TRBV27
TGTGCCAGCAGTTTGGTACTATGGGCTAGCGGGGGCACTCTAGATACGCAGTATTTT
CASSLVLWASGGTLDTQYF
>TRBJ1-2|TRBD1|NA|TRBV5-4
TGTGCCAGCAGCGGTACAGGGGCCGTACCTGGCTACACCTTC
CASSGTGAVPGYTF
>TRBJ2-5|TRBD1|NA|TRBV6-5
TGTGCCAGCAGTTACATCGGGACAGGGGAAGAGACCCAGTACTTC
CASSYIGTGEETQYF
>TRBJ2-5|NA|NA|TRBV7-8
TGTGCCAGCAGCTCGAGGCAGGGAAACCAAGAGACCCAGTACTTC
CASSSRQGNQETQYF
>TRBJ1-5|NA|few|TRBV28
TGTGCCACCGAGCAGGGGCGACAGTACAATCAGCCCCAGCATTTT
CATEQGRQYNQPQHF
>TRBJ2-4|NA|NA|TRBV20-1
TGCAGTGCCTCGACAGAAAACATTCAGTACTTC
CSASTENIQYF
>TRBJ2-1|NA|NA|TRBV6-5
TGTGCCAGCAGTTACCAGGGTTGGGATGAGCAGTTCTTC
CASSYQGWDEQFF
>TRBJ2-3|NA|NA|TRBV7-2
TGTGCCAGCAGCTGGACTGGAACAAGCACAGATACGCAGTATTTT
CASSWTGTSTDTQYF
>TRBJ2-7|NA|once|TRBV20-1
TGCAGTGCTTCCCAGACTGGCGAGCAGTACTTC
CSASQTGEQYF
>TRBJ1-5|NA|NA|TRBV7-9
TGTGCCAGCAGCTTAGCGCTCAGCCCAGACAGTCAGCCCCAGCATTTT
CASSLALSPDSQPQHF
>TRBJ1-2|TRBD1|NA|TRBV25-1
TGTGCCAGCAGTGGGTCGGACAGGGTCAGCGGCTACACCTTC
CASSGSDRVSGYTF
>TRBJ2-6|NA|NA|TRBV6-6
TGTGCCAGCAGTTACCCCGGGGCTGGGGCCAACGTCCTGACTTTC
CASSYPGAGANVLTF